This TCR beta chain was captured in a study of T cells in pancreatic ductal adenocarcinoma. Study results and limitations: Blood had more productive templates and 6 to 9-fold more unique clonotypes than tumor. Tumor and blood clonality did not differ significantly, about 0.11 versus 0.078. Tumor-versus-blood clonality comparisons may be biased toward lower tumor diversity. Results skew toward the minority of patients with early-stage disease.

With respect to this clone: Its antigen remains unidentified.

Surgery without prior neoadjuvant therapy was the treatment of the selected pancreatic ductal adenocarcinoma patients. Assay: immunoSEQ multiplex PCR; the TCRdb copy retains only in-frame clones and omits some. Of about 16,000 clones in the sample, approximately 90% were seen once. From germline, CDR1 is SNHLY and CDR2 FYNNEI. This CDR3 spans 14 amino acids. V trimming: 2 bases; J trimming: 8 bases; junction bases outside the gene matches: 8. J is TRBJ1-2 and V is TRBV2; 7 positions match TRBD1. The sequence came from a human donor with pancreatic ductal adenocarcinoma. The sample was PBMCs. The CDR3 sequence is CASSERGREWGYTF. The CDR3 nucleotides are TGTGCCAGCAGTGAAAGGGGGCGAGAGTGGGGCTACACCTTC.